This T cell receptor (beta chain) came from a study of blood T cell repertoires in COVID-19. Study at large: The United States, Italy and Spain supplied acute and convalescent COVID-19 samples. From T cells, B-cell-depleted T cells, or PBMCs came the material, which was cDNA or gDNA.

In the study's own analysis: Estimation of nucleated cell counts relied on the amplification of reference gene primers. The repertoire was sequenced with immunoSEQ multiplex PCR; TCRdb's copy has only in-frame clones and lacks some. Clonal size and the V and J genes are those of that table, whereas D and trimming came from the DNA. The table has approximately 250,000 clones, 65% to 85% seen once; the top ten hold roughly 1.4%. The CDR3 totals 16 residues. CDR1 and CDR2 (germline): LNHDA, SQIVND (reference sequence). Trimming left V 6 bases short and J 5 bases short, with 20 bases between. Input material: peripheral blood. The chain recombines TRBV19 with TRBJ1-5; possible D gene TRBD1, 5 bases. The receptor was isolated from a woman in her thirties or forties who had recovered from COVID-19. The CDR3 coding sequence is TGTGCCAGTAGGGGCGACGAAGTGGGGGGATATCAGCCCCAGCATTTT. Translating it yields CASRGDEVGGYQPQHF.